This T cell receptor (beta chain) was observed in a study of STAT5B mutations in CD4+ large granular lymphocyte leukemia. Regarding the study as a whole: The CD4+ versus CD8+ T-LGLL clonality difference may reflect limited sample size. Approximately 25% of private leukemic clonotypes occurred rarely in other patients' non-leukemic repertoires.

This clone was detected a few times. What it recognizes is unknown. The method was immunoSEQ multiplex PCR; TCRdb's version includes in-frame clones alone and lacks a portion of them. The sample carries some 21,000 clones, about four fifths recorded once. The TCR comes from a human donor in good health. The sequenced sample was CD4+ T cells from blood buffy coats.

The DNA for the CDR3 is TGTGCCAGCAGTGGGGGACAGGGGATTCAGCCCCAGCATTTT. It specifies CASSGGQGIQPQHF. The J gene is TRBJ1-5, the V gene TRBV6-1; 10 bases are a match to TRBD1. Germline V gene lookup returns CDR1 MNHNS and CDR2 SASEGT. Losses at the gene ends were 4 bases for V and 6 bases for J; bases not matched to a gene: 3. This CDR3 comprises 14 residues.